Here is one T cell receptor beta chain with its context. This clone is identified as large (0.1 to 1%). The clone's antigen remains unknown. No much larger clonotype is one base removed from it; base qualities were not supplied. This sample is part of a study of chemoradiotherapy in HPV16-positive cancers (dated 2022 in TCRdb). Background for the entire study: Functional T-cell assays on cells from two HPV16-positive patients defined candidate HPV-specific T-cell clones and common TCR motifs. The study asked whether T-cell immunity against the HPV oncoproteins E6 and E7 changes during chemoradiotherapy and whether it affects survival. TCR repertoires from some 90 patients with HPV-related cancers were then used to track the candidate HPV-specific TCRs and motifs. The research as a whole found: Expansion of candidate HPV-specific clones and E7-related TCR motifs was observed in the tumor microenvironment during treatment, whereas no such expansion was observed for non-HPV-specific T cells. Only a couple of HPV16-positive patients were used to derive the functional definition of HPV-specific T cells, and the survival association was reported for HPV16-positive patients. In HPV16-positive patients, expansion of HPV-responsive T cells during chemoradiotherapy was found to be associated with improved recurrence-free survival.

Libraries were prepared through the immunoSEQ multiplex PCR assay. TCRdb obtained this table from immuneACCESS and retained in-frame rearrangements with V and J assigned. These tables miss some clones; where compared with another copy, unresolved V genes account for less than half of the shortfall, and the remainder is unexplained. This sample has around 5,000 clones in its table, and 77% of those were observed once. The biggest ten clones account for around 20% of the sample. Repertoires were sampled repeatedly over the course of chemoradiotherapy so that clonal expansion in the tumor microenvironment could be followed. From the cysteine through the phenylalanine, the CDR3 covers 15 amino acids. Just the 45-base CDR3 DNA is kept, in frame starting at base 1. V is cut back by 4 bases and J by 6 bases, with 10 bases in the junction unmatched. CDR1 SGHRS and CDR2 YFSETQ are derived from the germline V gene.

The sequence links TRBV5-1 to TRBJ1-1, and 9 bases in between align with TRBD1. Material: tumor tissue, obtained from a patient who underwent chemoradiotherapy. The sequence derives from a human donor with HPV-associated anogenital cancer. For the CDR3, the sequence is CASSGSRDRVSEAFF. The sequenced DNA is TGCGCCAGCAGCGGATCACGGGACAGGGTTTCTGAAGCTTTCTTT. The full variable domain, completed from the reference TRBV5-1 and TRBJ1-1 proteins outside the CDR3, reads KAGVTQTPRYLIKTRGQQVTLSCSPISGHRSVSWYQQTPGQGLQFLFEYFSETQRNKGNFPGRFSGRQFSNSRSEMNVSTLELGDSALYLCASSGSRDRVSEAFFGQGTRLTVV.